Shown below are 29 T cell receptor beta chains from a single sample sequenced in a study of cytomegalovirus exposure and HLA in healthy donors. Researchers ran the PCR with 60 Vbeta and 13 Jbeta primers. The data were produced by immunoSEQ multiplex PCR, yet TCRdb's version contains in-frame clones alone and is incomplete. Of some 130,000 clones listed, approximately 78% are singletons. Input material: PBMCs. The origin of the receptors is a woman between 35 and 50 years old in good health and CMV-seropositive.

The chain recombines TRBV6-1 with TRBJ2-7, with a possible D match to TRBD1 (6 bases). The CDR3 has 15 amino acids. Germline V lookup: CDR1 MNHNS, CDR2 SASEGT. V shed 6 bases and J shed 5 bases, with 20 bases lying between them. The CDR3 sequence is CASSMNAQGNHEQYF. In nucleotides, the CDR3 is TGTGCCAGCAGCATGAACGCGCAGGGGAACCACGAGCAGTACTTC.

V and J are TRBV29-1 and TRBJ2-1; D ambiguous. The V gene lost 2 bases and the J gene lost 7 bases, with 3 bases spanning the gap. CDR3 length equals 10 residues. Germline V gene data show CDR1 as SQVTM and CDR2 as ANQGSEA. This chain's CDR3 is CSVEPNEQFF. The CDR3 nucleotides are TGCAGCGTTGAACCGAATGAGCAGTTCTTC.

This clone was seen only once. The CDR3 here is CASSLAATNEKLFF. CDR3 coding DNA: TGCGCCAGCAGCTTGGCGGCAACTAATGAAAAACTGTTTTTT. This chain joins TRBV5-1 and TRBJ1-4; D not resolved. The CDR3 is 14 amino acids. The germline V and J ends were trimmed by 0 bases and 0 bases, with 3 bases remaining between them. Germline V CDR1 and CDR2: SGHRS, YFSETQ.

The chain combines TRBV19 with TRBJ1-4, with 7 bases matching TRBD1. J lost 3 bases, V lost 9 bases, and 4 bases had no gene match. Germline V gene lookup returns CDR1 LNHDA and CDR2 SQIVND (reference sequence). This CDR3 is built from 13 residues. CDR3 sequence reads: CASRQGPNEKLFF. In nucleotides, the CDR3 is TGTGCCAGCAGACAGGGCCCTAATGAAAAACTGTTTTTT.

The V gene is TRBV5-1, the J gene TRBJ1-4; the D gene is possibly TRBD1 (6 bases). Germline CDR1 and CDR2: SGHRS and YFSETQ. Trimming left V 3 bases short and J 14 bases short, with 26 bases between. The CDR3 contains 16 residues. CDR3 protein: CASSSPGQGHLNELFF. Written as DNA, the CDR3 is TGCGCCAGCAGCTCACCGGGACAAGGTCACCTCAATGAGCTGTTTTTT.

The chain recombines TRBV30 with TRBJ2-1, with D possibly matching TRBD2 (5 bases). Trimming left V 0 bases short and J 9 bases short, with 12 bases between. This CDR3 comprises 13 residues. Germline loops: CDR1 GTSNPN, CDR2 SVGIG (reference sequence). The CDR3 bases are TGTGCCTGGAGTGTAACCTCTGGGAGTGAGCAGTTCTTC. Translating it yields CAWSVTSGSEQFF.

This sequence joins TRBV5-1 and TRBJ1-1; D is ambiguous. The V end lost 0 bases, the J end lost 1 base, and 7 bases lay between the germline ends. This CDR3 region has 14 residues. Germline-derived CDR1 and CDR2 are SGHRS and YFSETQ. The DNA of the CDR3 is TGCGCCAGCAGCTTGGGACTGAGGAACACTGAAGCTTTCTTT. Its translation: CASSLGLRNTEAFF.

CDR3 amino acids: CASSPLLEQYF. In DNA form, the CDR3 reads TGTGCCAGCAGCCCCCTCCTCGAGCAGTACTTC. The chain carries TRBV7-8 and TRBJ2-7; the D is unclear. The CDR3 is 11 residues long. The V and J ends lost 5 bases and 6 bases respectively, with 8 bases between them. Per the germline V gene, CDR1 is SGHVS and CDR2 is FQNEAQ. Filled out from reference TRBV7-8 and TRBJ2-7, the complete variable domain reads GAGVSQSPRYKVAKRGQDVALRCDPISGHVSLFWYQQALGQGPEFLTYFQNEAQLDKSGLPSDRFFAERPEGSVSTLKIQRTQQEDSAVYLCASSPLLEQYFGPGTRLTVT.

The chain couples TRBV7-3 to TRBJ2-1, with TRBD2 matching 11 bases. This CDR3 spans 15 amino acids. Germline assignment: CDR1 SGHTA and CDR2 FQGTGA. V gave up 4 bases and J gave up 4 bases; unmatched junction bases: 3. The CDR3 sequence is CASSSVAGGYNEQFF. CDR3 nucleotides: TGTGCCAGCAGCTCGGTAGCGGGAGGGTACAATGAGCAGTTCTTC.

The chain links TRBV7-6 to TRBJ1-1; tentatively, D is TRBD1 (5 bases). Trimming stripped 0 bases from V and 0 bases from J, with 20 bases between. Germline V CDR1 and CDR2: SGHVS, FNYEAQ. This CDR3 spans 19 amino acids. The CDR3 loop is CASSLATWTPRRMNTEAFF. CDR3 DNA: TGTGCCAGCAGCTTAGCCACATGGACACCCCGTAGAATGAACACTGAAGCTTTCTTT.

V is TRBV16 and J is TRBJ1-1; 7 bases map to TRBD1. Germline CDR1 is KGHSY and CDR2 is FQNENV. With 3 bases clipped from V and 4 bases from J, the junction kept 5 bases outside the gene matches. This CDR3 region has 14 residues. Here the CDR3 DNA reads TGTGCCAGCAGCCAGACAGGGTTAGGCACTGAAGCTTTCTTT. Translated, it gives CASSQTGLGTEAFF.

V usage is TRBV28 and J usage is TRBJ2-6; D might be TRBD1 (5 bases). Germline CDR1 and CDR2: MDHEN and SYDVKM. With 6 bases removed from V and 3 bases from J, the gap between germline ends came to 6 bases. The CDR3 loop spans 13 amino acids. The CDR3 sequence is CASRGHGANVLTF. CDR3 nucleotides: TGTGCCAGCAGGGGGCATGGGGCCAACGTCCTGACTTTC.

The CDR3 spells CASSRGRQGNEKLFF. The CDR3 nucleotides are TGCGCCAGCAGCCGCGGGAGACAGGGGAATGAAAAACTGTTTTTT. The chain combines TRBV5-1 with TRBJ1-4, with TRBD1 matching over 8 bases. The germline V gene encodes CDR1 SGHRS and CDR2 YFSETQ. CDR3 length equals 15 residues. V was pared by 4 bases and J by 5 bases, with 7 bases of the junction left unmatched.

To note about this clone: This sample includes further DNA sequences coding for the same CDR3. V usage is TRBV7-2 and J usage is TRBJ1-5; D not certain. V was trimmed by 1 base and J by 1 base, leaving 8 bases between them. The CDR3 sequence is 15 residues long. The V gene's germline CDR1 is SGHTA and CDR2 FQGNSA. DNA of the CDR3: TGTGCCAGCAGCTTAGTGGGCGCGAGCAATCAGCCCCAGCATTTT. It yields the protein CASSLVGASNQPQHF.

This chain links TRBV21-1 with TRBJ2-7; TRBD2 is the table's D call and was not checked against the DNA. TRBV21-1 is marked as a pseudogene. This CDR3 is built from 14 residues. Here the CDR3 DNA reads TGTGCCAGCAGCAAAAGGCCGGGGGGCTACGAGCAGTACTTC. The encoded protein is CASSKRPGGYEQYF.

This sequence joins TRBV19 and TRBJ1-2, with 7 bases matching TRBD1. Germline V gives CDR1 LNHDA, CDR2 SQIVND (reference sequence). V trimming: 6 bases; J trimming: 2 bases; junction bases outside the gene matches: 3. The CDR3 length is 13 residues. For the CDR3, the DNA is TGTGCCAGTAGCCCACAGGGGAACTATGGCTACACCTTC. Its translation is CASSPQGNYGYTF.

The V and J genes are TRBV6-6 and TRBJ2-7; possible D gene TRBD2, 5 bases. Germline loops: CDR1 MNHNY, CDR2 SVGAGI (reference sequence). Deletions cut 2 bases from V and 12 bases from J, with 11 bases between. The CDR3 contains 11 residues. The CDR3 is CASSYLGVGYF. CDR3 DNA sequence: TGTGCCAGCAGTTACCTCGGGGTAGGGTACTTC.

The chain employs TRBV7-3 and TRBJ1-6, with 7 positions matching TRBD1. Germline V lookup: CDR1 SGHTA, CDR2 FQGTGA. J gave up 10 bases and V 5 bases, and 8 bases lay outside the gene matches. CDR3 size: 14 residues. DNA of the CDR3: TGTGCCAGCAGCATGACAGGGAAAGACTCACCCCTCCACTTT. Protein: CASSMTGKDSPLHF.

This chain joins TRBV6-1 and TRBJ2-1; 15 bases are a match to TRBD2. The CDR3 consists of 14 residues. CDR1 and CDR2 from the germline V gene are MNHNS and SASEGT. The ends lost 10 bases at V and 4 bases at J; junction bases unmatched: 2. The DNA for the CDR3 is TGTGCCACCGGGACTAGCGGGGGGTACAATGAGCAGTTCTTC. This gives the protein CATGTSGGYNEQFF.

The chain has TRBV7-3 and TRBJ2-7; TRBD1 agrees at 7 bases. The V gene end was trimmed by 3 bases and the J gene end by 3 bases; junction bases not matched to a gene: 2. From germline, CDR1 is SGHTA and CDR2 FQGTGA. The CDR3 length is 13 residues. The CDR3 DNA reads TGTGCCAGCAGCTTGGACAGGAACTACGAGCAGTACTTC. This sequence encodes CASSLDRNYEQYF.

The chain is built from TRBV10-3 and TRBJ1-1; 8 nucleotides line up with TRBD1. J lost 8 bases, V lost 7 bases, and 6 bases had no gene match. The CDR3 has 12 amino acids. CDR1 is ENHRY, CDR2 SYGVKD, per germline. CDR3 in amino acids: CAIKDRAGEAFF. CDR3 bases: TGTGCCATCAAGGACAGGGCGGGCGAAGCTTTCTTT.

The rearrangement joins TRBV29-1 to TRBJ2-1, with D tentatively TRBD1 (6 bases). The CDR3 has 14 residues. V lost 6 bases, J lost 9 bases, and 21 bases lay in between. Germline lookup yields CDR1 SQVTM and CDR2 ANQGSEA. The CDR3 spells CSVLTQDSQGEQFF. In DNA, the CDR3 is TGCAGCGTCCTCACCCAGGACAGTCAAGGTGAGCAGTTCTTC.

This sequence joins TRBV9 and TRBJ2-7; possibly TRBD1 for D (6 bases). In germline, CDR1 is SGDLS, CDR2 YYNGEE. Trimming cost V 1 base and J 6 bases, with 14 bases left between them. The CDR3 spans 14 residues. The CDR3 coding sequence is TGTGCCAGCAGCGTACACGATCGACAGGCCGAGCAGTACTTC. Translating it yields CASSVHDRQAEQYF.

The chain carries TRBV10-1 and TRBJ2-7; TRBD1 matches 7 bases. With V trimmed by 2 bases and J by 4 bases, 8 bases remained unmatched. This CDR3 has 15 residues. CDR1 is WNHNN, CDR2 SYGVQD, per germline (reference sequence). CDR3 nucleotide sequence: TGCGCCAGCAGTGAGCCGGGGCCAGGGGGTTACGAGCAGTACTTC. Translated: CASSEPGPGGYEQYF.

J is TRBJ1-5 and V is TRBV6-1; 9 positions agree with TRBD1. Germline-derived CDR1 and CDR2 are MNHNS and SASEGT. CDR3 size: 15 residues. J was trimmed by 4 bases and V by 3 bases; bases with no gene match: 4. This chain's CDR3 is CASSDLGTGNQPQHF. CDR3 sequence (DNA): TGTGCCAGCAGTGACTTGGGGACAGGGAATCAGCCCCAGCATTTT.

The CDR3 DNA follows: TGCGCCAGCAGCGCGACAGGGCGGGAGACCCAGTACTTC. This sequence encodes CASSATGRETQYF. The V call is TRBV5-1, the J call TRBJ2-5; 7 bases match TRBD1. CDR1 SGHRS and CDR2 YFSETQ come from the germline V gene. V gave up 4 bases and J gave up 5 bases; unmatched junction bases: 5. CDR3 size: 13 residues.

This clone was picked up a small number of times. This rearrangement joins TRBV5-5 to TRBJ1-3, with a tentative D call TRBD1 (6 bases). From germline, CDR1 is SGHKS and CDR2 YYEKEE (reference sequence). This CDR3 is built from 17 residues. V was pared by 2 bases and J by 4 bases, with 19 bases between. The CDR3 loop reads CASSFDLQGPSGNTIYF. CDR3 DNA: TGTGCCAGCAGCTTTGATTTACAGGGCCCCTCCGGAAACACCATATATTTT.

This rearrangement joins TRBV6-5 to TRBJ2-1; 8 bases are a match to TRBD1. The germline CDR1 and CDR2 sequences are MNHEY and SVGAGI. The CDR3 has 14 residues. Unmatched junction bases numbered 9, after V lost 2 bases and J lost 12 bases. The CDR3 bases are TGTGCCAGCAGTTACGAAGACAGGGGATGGGGGCAGTTCTTC. Protein product: CASSYEDRGWGQFF.

The rearrangement joins TRBV21-1 to TRBJ1-5. TRBV21-1 is classified as a pseudogene. The CDR3 length is 17 residues. CDR3 sequence reads: CASSKGGGRVSNQPQHF. CDR3 nucleotide sequence: TGTGCCAGCAGCAAAGGGGGGGGGAGGGTTAGCAATCAGCCCCAGCATTTT.